The T cell receptor (beta chain) under discussion was sequenced for a study of blood T cell repertoires in COVID-19 (dated by TCRdb to 2018 to 2020). With respect to the entire study: Collaborator samples came from the United States, Italy and Spain and covered acute and convalescent phases of COVID-19. The material from the prospective study consisted of cDNA or gDNA derived from T cells, B-cell-depleted T cells, or PBMCs. Deeply sampled blood TCRbeta repertoires from subjects exposed to, actively infected with, or recovered from COVID-19 were included in the dataset. The repertoires were released in a freely available public database intended as a resource for research on the immune response to SARS-CoV-2. Samples were obtained from the ongoing ImmuneRACE study (first 160 participants) and from 1,254 subjects provided by 6 global collaborators. Nearly every sample came with metadata listing a de-identified subject ID, COVID-19 status, age in years and sex. HLA class I and class II types, where available, came from metadata supplied by the sample provider rather than from assay-based typing. Study-wide conclusions, independent of this receptor: The quantity of clinical and demographic metadata differed by source and by participant and was supplied without curation.

Only one count was recorded for this clone. Its antigen specificity is not known. No much larger clone is present one base from it, and per-base qualities are unavailable. Whole blood was collected in K2EDTA tubes by collaborating institutions according to the institutions' own protocols. For TCRbeta analysis, collaborators shipped samples in one of three forms: frozen whole blood, isolated PBMCs, or DNA extracted from either of those sample types. Including the terminal cysteine and phenylalanine, the CDR3 comprises 16 residues. Here the CDR3 DNA is all that survives: 48 bases in frame from base 1. Deletion took 0 bases off V and 1 base off J, with a span of 12 bases between the germline ends. CDR1 and CDR2 are read off the germline V gene as MNHEY and SVGAGI. The immunoSEQ Assay, a bias-controlled multiplex PCR, was used to amplify TCRbeta CDR3 regions from genomic DNA. Per the authors' processing: The number of nucleated cells in each sample was estimated by amplification of reference gene primers within the assay. To quantify the absolute abundance of each unique TCRbeta CDR3 rearrangement, sequence reads were collapsed and filtered. For each sample, productive Simpson clonality was calculated by taking the square root of Simpson's diversity index across productive rearrangements. This is the immuneACCESS table as TCRdb keeps it, with only in-frame sequences that have V and J called. A part of the clones is gone; compared with another copy, unresolved V genes explain less than half, and the rest is unexplained. V, J and clone size derive from that table, while D and trimming were established from the DNA sequence. The sample yields about 98,000 clones; about 89% were counted once. Of the sample, 10% falls within the top ten clones.

Material: peripheral blood. This receptor was obtained from a man aged 50-60 years with acute or convalescent COVID-19. The chain uses TRBV6-5 and TRBJ1-2; perhaps TRBD1 is the D gene, with 6 bases matching. The CDR3 reads as follows: CASSYSIGQLNYGYTF. The base sequence is TGTGCCAGCAGTTACTCTATTGGACAGCTTAACTATGGCTACACCTTC.